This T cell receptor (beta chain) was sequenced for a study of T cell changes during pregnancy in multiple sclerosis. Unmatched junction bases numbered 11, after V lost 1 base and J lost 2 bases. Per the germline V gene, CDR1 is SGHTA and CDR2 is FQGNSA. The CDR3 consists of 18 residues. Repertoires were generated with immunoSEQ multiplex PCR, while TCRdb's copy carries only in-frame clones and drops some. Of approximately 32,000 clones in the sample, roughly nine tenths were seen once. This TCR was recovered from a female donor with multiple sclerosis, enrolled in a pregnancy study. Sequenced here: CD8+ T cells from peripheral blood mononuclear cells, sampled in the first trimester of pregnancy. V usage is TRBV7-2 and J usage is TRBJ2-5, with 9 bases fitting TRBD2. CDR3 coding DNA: TGTGCCAGCAGCTTAGGTTGGTCGGCGGGAGGGTTTCAAGAGACCCAGTACTTC. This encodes CASSLGWSAGGFQETQYF.